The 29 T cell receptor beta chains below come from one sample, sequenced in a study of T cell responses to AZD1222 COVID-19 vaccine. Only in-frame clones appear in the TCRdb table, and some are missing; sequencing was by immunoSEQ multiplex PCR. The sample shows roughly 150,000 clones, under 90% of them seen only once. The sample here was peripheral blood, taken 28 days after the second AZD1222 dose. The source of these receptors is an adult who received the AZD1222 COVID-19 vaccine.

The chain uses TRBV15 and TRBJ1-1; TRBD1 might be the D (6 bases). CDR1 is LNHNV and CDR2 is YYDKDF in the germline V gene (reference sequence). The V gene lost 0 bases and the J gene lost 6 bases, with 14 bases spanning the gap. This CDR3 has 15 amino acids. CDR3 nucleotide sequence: TGTGCCACCAGCAGAGATCTAGGGGGGGTGCCTGAAGCTTTCTTT. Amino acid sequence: CATSRDLGGVPEAFF.

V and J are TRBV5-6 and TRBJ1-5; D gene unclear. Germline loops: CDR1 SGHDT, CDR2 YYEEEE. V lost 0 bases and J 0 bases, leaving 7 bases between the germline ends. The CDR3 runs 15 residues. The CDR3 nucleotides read TGTGCCAGCAGCTTGGGAGGTTATAGCAATCAGCCCCAGCATTTT. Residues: CASSLGGYSNQPQHF.

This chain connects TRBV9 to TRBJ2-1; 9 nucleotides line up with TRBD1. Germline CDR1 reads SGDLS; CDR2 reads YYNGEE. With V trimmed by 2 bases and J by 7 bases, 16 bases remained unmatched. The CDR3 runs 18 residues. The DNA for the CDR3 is TGTGCCAGCAGCGTTGTGCCGGGACAGGGTTCCCAGGGGAATGAGCAGTTCTTC. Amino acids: CASSVVPGQGSQGNEQFF. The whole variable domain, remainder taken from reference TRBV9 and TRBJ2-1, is DSGVTQTPKHLITATGQRVTLRCSPRSGDLSVYWYQQSLDQGLQFLIQYYNGEERAKGNILERFSAQQFPDLHSELNLSSLELGDSALYFCASSVVPGQGSQGNEQFFGPGTRLTVL.

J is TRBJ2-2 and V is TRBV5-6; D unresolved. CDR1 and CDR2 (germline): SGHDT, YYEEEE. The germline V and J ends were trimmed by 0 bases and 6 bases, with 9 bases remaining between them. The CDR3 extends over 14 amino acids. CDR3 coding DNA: TGTGCCAGCAGCTTGGTTGACTGGGCCGGGGAGCTGTTTTTT. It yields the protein CASSLVDWAGELFF.

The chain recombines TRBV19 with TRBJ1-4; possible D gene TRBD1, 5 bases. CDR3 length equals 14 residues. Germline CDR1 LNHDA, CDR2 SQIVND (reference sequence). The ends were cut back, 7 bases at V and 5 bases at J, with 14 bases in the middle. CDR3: CASTSGTANEKLFF. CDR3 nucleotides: TGTGCCAGTACGAGCGGGACGGCGAATGAAAAACTGTTTTTT.

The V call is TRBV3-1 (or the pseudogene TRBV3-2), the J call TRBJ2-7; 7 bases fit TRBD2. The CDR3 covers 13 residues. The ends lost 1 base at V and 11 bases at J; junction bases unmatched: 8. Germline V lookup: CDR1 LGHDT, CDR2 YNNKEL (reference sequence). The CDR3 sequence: CASSQGFASGKYF. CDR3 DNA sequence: TGTGCCAGCAGCCAAGGATTTGCTAGCGGCAAGTACTTC.

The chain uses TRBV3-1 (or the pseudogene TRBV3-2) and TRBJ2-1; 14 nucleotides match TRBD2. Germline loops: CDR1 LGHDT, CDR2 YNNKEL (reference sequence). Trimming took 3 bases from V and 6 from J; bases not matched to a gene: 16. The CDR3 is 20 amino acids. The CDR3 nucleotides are TGTGCCAGCAGCCAGCCCAATTTTTGGGGGGGACTAGCGGGGGTCAATGAGCAGTTCTTC. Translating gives CASSQPNFWGGLAGVNEQFF.

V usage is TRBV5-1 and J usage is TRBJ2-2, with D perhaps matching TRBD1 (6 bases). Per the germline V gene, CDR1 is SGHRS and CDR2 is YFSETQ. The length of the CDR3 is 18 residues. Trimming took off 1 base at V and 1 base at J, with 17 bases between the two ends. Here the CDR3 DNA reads TGCGCCAGCAGCTTGATTTCAGGGGCCCGAGGGAACACCGGGGAGCTGTTTTTT. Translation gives CASSLISGARGNTGELFF.

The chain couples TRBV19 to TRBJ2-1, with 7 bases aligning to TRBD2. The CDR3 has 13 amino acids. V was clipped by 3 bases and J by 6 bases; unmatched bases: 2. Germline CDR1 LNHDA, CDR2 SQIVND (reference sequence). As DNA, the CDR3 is TGTGCCAGTAGTATGCTAGCGGCCAATGAGCAGTTCTTC. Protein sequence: CASSMLAANEQFF. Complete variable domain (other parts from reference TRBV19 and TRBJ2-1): DGGITQSPKYLFRKEGQNVTLSCEQNLNHDAMYWYRQDPGQGLRLIYYSQIVNDFQKGDIAEGYSVSREKKESFPLTVTSAQKNPTAFYLCASSMLAANEQFFGPGTRLTVL.

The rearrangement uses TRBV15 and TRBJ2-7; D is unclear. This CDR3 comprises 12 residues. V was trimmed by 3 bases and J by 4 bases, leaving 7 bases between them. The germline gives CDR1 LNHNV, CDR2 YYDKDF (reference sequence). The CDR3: CATSSDGYEQYV. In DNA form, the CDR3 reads TGTGCCACCAGCAGCGATGGATACGAGCAGTACGTC.

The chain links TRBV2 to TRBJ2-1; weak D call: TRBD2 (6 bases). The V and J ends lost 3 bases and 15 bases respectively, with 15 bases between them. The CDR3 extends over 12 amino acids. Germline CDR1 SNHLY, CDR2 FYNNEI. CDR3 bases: TGTGCCAGCAGTGATATGAGGGAGGATCTGTTCTTC. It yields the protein CASSDMREDLFF.

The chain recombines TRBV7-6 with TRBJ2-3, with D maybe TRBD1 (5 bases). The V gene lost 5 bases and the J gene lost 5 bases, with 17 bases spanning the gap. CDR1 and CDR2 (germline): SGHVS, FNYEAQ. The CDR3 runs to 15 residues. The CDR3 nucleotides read TGTGCCAGCAGCCCGTTTGAAGGGGCAGGAGATACGCAGTATTTT. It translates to CASSPFEGAGDTQYF.

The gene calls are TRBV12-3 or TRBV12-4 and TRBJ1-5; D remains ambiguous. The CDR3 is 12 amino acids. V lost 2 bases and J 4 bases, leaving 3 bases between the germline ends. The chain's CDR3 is CASSLPNQPQHF. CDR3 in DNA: TGTGCCAGCAGTTTACCAAATCAGCCCCAGCATTTT.

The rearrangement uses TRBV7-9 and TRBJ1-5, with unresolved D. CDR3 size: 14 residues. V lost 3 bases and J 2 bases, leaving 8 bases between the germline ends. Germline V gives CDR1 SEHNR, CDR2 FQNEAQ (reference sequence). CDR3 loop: CASSFTGRNQPQHF. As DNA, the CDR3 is TGTGCCAGCAGCTTTACGGGCCGCAATCAGCCCCAGCATTTT.

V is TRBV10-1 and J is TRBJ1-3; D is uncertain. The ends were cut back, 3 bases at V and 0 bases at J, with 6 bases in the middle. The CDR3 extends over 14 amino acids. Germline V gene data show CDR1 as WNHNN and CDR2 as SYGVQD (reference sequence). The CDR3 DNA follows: TGCGCCAGCAGTGATGGAAGCTCTGGAAACACCATATATTTT. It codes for CASSDGSSGNTIYF.

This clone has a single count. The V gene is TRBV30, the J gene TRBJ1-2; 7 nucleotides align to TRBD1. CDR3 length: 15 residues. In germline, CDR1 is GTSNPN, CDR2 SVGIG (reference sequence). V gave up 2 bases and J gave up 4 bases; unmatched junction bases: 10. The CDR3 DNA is TGTGCCTGGAGTCTGCCGCAGGGACAGAGCTATGGCTACACCTTC. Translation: CAWSLPQGQSYGYTF.

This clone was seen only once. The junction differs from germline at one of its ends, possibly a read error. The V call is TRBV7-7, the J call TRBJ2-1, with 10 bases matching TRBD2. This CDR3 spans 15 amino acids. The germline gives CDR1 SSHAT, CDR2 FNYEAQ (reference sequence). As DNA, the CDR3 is TGTGCTAGCAGCTTAACTAGCGGGATAGGCCATGAGCAGTTCTTC. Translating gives CASSLTSGIGHEQFF.

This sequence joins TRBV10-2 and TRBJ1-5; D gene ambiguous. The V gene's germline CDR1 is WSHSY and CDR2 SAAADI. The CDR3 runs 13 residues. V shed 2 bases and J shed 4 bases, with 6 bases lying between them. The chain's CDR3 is CASSELSNQPQHF. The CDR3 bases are TGCGCCAGCAGTGAGCTGTCTAATCAGCCCCAGCATTTT.

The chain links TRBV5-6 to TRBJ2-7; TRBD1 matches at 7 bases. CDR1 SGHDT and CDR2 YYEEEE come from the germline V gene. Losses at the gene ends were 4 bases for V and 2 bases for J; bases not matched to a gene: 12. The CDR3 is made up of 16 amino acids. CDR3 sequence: CASSLGGQDLTYEQYF. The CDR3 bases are TGTGCCAGCAGCCTTGGCGGACAGGACTTAACCTACGAGCAGTACTTC. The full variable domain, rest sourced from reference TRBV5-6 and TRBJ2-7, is DAGVTQSPTHLIKTRGQQVTLRCSPKSGHDTVSWYQQALGQGPQFIFQYYEEEERQRGNFPDRFSGHQFPNYSSELNVNALLLGDSALYLCASSLGGQDLTYEQYFGPGTRLTVT.

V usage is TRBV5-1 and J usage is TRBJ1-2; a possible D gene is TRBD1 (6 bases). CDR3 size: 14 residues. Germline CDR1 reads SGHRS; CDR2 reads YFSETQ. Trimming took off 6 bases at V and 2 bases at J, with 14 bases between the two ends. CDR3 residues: CASTPQGRNYGYTF. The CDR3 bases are TGCGCCAGCACCCCACAGGGCCGGAACTATGGCTACACCTTC.

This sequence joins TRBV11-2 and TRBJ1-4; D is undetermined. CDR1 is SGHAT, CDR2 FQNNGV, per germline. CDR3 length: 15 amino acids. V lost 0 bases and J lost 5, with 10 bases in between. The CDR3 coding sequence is TGTGCCAGCAGCTTAGAGACGGCTAGAAATGAAAAACTGTTTTTT. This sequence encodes CASSLETARNEKLFF.

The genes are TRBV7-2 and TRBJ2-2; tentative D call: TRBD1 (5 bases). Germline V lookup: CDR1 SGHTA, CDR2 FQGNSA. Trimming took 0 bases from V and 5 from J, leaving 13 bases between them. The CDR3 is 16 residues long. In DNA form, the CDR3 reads TGTGCCAGCAGCTTAGCCGGCAGGGATCGGACCGGGGAGCTGTTTTTT. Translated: CASSLAGRDRTGELFF.

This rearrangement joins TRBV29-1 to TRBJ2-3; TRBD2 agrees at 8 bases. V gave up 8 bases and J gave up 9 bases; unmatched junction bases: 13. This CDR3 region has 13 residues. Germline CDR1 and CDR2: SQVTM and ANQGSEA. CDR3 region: CSTTGTRGETQYF. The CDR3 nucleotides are TGCAGCACCACCGGGACTAGAGGGGAGACGCAGTATTTT.

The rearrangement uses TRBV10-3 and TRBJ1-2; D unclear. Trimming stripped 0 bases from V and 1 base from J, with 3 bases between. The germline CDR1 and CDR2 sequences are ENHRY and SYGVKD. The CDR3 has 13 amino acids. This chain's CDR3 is CAISESDNYGYTF. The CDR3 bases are TGTGCCATCAGTGAGTCTGATAACTATGGCTACACCTTC.

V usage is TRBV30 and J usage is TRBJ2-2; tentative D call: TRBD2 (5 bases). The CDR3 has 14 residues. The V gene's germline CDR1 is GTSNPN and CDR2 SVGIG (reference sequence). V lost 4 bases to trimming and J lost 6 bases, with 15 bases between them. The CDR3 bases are TGTGCCTGGACTGGACGGAGGTCTGCCGGGGAGCTGTTTTTT. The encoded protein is CAWTGRRSAGELFF.

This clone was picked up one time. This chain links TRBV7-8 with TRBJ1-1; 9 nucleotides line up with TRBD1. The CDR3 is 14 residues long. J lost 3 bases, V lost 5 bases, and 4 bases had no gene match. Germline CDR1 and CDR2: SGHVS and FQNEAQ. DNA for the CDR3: TGTGCCAGCAGCGTCGACAGGGGGTACACTGAAGCTTTCTTT. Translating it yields CASSVDRGYTEAFF.

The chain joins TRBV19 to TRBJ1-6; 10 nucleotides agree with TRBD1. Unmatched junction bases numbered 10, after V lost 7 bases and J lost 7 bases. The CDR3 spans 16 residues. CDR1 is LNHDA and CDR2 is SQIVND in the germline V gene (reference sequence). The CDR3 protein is CASTPRDRGMNSPLHF. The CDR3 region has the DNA TGTGCCAGTACCCCCCGGGACAGGGGAATGAATTCACCCCTCCACTTT. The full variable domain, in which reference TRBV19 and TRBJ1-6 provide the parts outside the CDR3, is DGGITQSPKYLFRKEGQNVTLSCEQNLNHDAMYWYRQDPGQGLRLIYYSQIVNDFQKGDIAEGYSVSREKKESFPLTVTSAQKNPTAFYLCASTPRDRGMNSPLHFGNGTRLTVT.

The CDR3 protein is CASSFTRNTEAFF. In nucleotides, the CDR3 is TGTGCCAGCAGCTTTACACGGAACACTGAAGCTTTCTTT. The gene calls are TRBV7-6 and TRBJ1-1; D gene ambiguous. CDR1 and CDR2 (germline): SGHVS, FNYEAQ. The CDR3 runs to 13 residues. Trimming removed 3 bases from V and 1 base from J, with 6 bases in between.

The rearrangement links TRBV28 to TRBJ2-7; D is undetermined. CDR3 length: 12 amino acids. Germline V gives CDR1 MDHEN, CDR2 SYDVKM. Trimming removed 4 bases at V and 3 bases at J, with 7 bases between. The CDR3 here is CASSSLRYEQYF. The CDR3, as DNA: TGTGCCAGCAGTTCCCTGCGCTACGAGCAGTACTTC.